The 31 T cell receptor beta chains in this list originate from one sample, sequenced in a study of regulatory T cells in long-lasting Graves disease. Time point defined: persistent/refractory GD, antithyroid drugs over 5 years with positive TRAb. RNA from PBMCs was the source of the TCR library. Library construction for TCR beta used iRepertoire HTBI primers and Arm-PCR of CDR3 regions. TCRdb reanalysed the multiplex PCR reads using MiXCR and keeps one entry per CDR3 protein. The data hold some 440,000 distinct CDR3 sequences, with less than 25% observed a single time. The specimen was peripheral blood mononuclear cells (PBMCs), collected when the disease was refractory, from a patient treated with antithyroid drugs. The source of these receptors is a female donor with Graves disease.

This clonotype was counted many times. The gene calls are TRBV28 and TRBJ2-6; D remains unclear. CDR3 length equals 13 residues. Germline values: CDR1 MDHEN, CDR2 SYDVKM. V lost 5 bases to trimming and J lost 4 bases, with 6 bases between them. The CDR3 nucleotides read TGTGCCAGCAGTATACCCGGGGCCAACGTCCTGACTTTC. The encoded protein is CASSIPGANVLTF.

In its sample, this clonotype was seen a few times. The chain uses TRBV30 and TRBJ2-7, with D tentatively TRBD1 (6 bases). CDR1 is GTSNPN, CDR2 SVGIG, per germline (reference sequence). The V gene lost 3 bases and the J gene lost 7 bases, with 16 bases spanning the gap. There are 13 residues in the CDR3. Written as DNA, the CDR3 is TGTGCCTGGAGGGTGGGGGCCGGCGGGGAGCAGTACTTC. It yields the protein CAWRVGAGGEQYF. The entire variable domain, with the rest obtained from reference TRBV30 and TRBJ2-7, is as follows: SQTIHQWPATLVQPVGSPLSLECTVEGTSNPNLYWYRQAAGRGLQLLFYSVGIGQISSEVPQNLSASRPQDRQFILSSKKLLLSDSGFYLCAWRVGAGGEQYFGPGTRLTVT.

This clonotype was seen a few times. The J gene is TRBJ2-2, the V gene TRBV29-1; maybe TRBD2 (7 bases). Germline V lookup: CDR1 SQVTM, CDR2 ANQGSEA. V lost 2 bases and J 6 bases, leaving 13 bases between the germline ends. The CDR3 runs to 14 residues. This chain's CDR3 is CSVESGGEAGELFF. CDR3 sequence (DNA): TGCAGCGTTGAATCGGGGGGCGAGGCCGGGGAGCTGTTTTTT.

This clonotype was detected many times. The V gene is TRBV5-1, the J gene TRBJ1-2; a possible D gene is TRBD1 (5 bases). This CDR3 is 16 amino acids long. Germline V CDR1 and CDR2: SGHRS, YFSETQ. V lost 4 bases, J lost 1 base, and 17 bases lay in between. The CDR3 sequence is CASSPRLQGGNYGYTF. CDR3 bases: TGCGCCAGCAGCCCGCGTTTGCAGGGAGGTAACTATGGCTACACCTTC.

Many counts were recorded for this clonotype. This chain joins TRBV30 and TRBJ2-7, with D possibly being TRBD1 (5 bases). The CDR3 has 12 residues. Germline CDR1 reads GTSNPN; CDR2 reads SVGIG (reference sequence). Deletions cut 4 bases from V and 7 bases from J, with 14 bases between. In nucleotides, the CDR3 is TGTGCCTGGAAACAGGACGCGTGGGAGCAGTACTTC. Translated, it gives CAWKQDAWEQYF.

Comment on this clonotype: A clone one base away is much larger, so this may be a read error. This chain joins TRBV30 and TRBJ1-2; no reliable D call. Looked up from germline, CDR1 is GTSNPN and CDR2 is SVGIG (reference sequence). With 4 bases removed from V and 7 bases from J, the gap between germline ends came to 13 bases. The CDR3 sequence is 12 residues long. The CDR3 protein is CAWNRRVPGYTF. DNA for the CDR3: TGTGCCTGGAACCGACGGGTTCCTGGCTACACCTTC.

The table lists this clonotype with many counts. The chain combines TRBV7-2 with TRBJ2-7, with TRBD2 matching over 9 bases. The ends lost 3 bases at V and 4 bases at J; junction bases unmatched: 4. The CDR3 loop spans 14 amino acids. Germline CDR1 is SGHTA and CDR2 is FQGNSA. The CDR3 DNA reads TGTGCCAGCAGCTTCGGCGGGAGGGCTTACGAGCAGTACTTC. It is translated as CASSFGGRAYEQYF. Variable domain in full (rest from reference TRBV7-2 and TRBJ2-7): GAGVSQSPSNKVTEKGKDVELRCDPISGHTALYWYRQSLGQGLEFLIYFQGNSAPDKSGLPSDRFSAERTGGSVSTLTIQRTQQEDSAVYLCASSFGGRAYEQYFGPGTRLTVT.

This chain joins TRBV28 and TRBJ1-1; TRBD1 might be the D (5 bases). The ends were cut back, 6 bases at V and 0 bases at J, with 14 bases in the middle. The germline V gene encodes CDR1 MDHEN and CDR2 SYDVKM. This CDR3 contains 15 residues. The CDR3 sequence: CASRTIGDVNTEAFF. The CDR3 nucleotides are TGTGCCAGCAGAACTATAGGGGATGTGAACACTGAAGCTTTCTTT. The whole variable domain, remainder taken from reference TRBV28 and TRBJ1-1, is DVKVTQSSRYLVKRTGEKVFLECVQDMDHENMFWYRQDPGLGLRLIYFSYDVKMKEKGDIPEGYSVSREKKERFSLILESASTNQTSMYLCASRTIGDVNTEAFFGQGTRLTVV.

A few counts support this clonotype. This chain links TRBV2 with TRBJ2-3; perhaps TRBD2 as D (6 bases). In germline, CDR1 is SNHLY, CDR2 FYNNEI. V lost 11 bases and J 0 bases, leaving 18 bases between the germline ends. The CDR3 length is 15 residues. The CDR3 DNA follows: TGTGCCTCTTGGAGGGGAGTGGCTAGCACAGATACGCAGTATTTT. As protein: CASWRGVASTDTQYF.

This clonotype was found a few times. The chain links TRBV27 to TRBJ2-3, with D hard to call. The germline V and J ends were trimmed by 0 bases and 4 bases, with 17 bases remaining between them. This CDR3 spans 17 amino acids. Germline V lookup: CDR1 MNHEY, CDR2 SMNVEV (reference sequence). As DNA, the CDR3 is TGTGCCAGCAGTTTATCGAGTGGAGCGCCCCTCCCAGATACGCAGTATTTT. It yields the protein CASSLSSGAPLPDTQYF.

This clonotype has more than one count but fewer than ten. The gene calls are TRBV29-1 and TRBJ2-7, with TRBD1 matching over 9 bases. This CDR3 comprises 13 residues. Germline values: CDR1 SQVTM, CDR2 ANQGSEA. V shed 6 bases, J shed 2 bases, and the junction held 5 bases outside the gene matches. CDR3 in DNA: TGCAGCGTGAAGGGACAGGGAACCTACGAGCAGTACTTC. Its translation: CSVKGQGTYEQYF.

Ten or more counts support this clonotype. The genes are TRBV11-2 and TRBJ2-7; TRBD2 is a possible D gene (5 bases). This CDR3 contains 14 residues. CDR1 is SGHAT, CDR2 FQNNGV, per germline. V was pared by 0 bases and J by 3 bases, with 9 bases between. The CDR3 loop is CASSLDHRGYEQYF. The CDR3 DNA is TGTGCCAGCAGCTTAGATCACCGGGGCTACGAGCAGTACTTC.

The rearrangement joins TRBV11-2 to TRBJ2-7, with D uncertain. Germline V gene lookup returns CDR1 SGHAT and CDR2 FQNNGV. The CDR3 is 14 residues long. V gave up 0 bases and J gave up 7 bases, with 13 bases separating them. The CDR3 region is CASSLEVKVGEQYF. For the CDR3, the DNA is TGTGCCAGCAGCTTAGAGGTAAAGGTGGGTGAGCAGTACTTC.

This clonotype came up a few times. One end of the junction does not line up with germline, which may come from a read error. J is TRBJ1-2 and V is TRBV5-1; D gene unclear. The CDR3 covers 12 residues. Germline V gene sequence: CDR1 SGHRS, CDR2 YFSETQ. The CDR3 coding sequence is TGTGCCAGCAGCCAGGACGGGCCTGCCTACACCTTC. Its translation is CASSQDGPAYTF.

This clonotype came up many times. The CDR3 protein is CASSVDRVTYGYTF. The CDR3 DNA is TGTGCCAGCAGTGTCGACAGAGTAACCTATGGCTACACCTTC. The rearrangement links TRBV2 to TRBJ1-2, with D maybe TRBD1 (5 bases). Trimming removed 4 bases at V and 4 bases at J, with 13 bases between. Germline V gene data show CDR1 as SNHLY and CDR2 as FYNNEI. CDR3 length: 14 residues. The entire variable domain, with the rest obtained from reference TRBV2 and TRBJ1-2, is as follows: EPEVTQTPSHQVTQMGQEVILRCVPISNHLYFYWYRQILGQKVEFLVSFYNNEISEKSEIFDDQFSVERPDGSNFTLKIRSTKLEDSAMYFCASSVDRVTYGYTFGSGTRLTVV.

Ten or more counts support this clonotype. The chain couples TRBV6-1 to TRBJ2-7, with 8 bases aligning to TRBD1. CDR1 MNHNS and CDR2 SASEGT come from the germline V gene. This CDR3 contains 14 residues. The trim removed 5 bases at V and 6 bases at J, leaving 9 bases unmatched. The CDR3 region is CASSPRPTGGEQYF. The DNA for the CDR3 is TGTGCCAGCAGTCCAAGACCCACAGGGGGCGAGCAGTACTTC.

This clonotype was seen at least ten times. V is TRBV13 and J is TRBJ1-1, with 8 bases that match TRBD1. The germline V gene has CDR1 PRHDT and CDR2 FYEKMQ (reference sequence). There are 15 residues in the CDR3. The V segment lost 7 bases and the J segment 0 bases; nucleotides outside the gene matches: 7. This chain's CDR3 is CASTGPGQVNTEAFF. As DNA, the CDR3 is TGTGCCAGCACCGGACCGGGACAGGTGAACACTGAAGCTTTCTTT.

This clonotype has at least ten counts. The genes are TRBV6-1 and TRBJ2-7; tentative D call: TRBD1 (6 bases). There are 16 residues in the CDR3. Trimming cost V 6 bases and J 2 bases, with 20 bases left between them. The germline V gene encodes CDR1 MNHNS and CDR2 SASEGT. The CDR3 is CASSKFPGTRPYEQYF. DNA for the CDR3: TGTGCCAGCAGCAAATTTCCCGGGACAAGACCCTACGAGCAGTACTTC.

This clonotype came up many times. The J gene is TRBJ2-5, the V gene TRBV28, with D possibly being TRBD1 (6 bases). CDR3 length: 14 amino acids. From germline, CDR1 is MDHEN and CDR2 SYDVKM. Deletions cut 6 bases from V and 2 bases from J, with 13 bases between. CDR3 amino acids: CASSPGVIQETQYF. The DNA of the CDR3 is TGTGCCAGCAGCCCAGGGGTGATTCAAGAGACCCAGTACTTC.

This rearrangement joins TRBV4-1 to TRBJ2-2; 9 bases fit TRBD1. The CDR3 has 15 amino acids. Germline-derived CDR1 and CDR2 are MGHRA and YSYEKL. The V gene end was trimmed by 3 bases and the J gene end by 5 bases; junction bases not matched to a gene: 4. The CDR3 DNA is TGCGCCAGCAGCCAGTGGACAGGGGAAACCGGGGAGCTGTTTTTT. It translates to CASSQWTGETGELFF.

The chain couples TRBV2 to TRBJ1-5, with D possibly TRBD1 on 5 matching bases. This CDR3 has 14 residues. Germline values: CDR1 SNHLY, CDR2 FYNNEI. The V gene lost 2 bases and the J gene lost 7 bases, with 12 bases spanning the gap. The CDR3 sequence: CASSENRTPQPQHF. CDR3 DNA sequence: TGTGCCAGCAGTGAAAATAGGACACCCCAGCCCCAGCATTTT. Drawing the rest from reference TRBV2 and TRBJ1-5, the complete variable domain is EPEVTQTPSHQVTQMGQEVILRCVPISNHLYFYWYRQILGQKVEFLVSFYNNEISEKSEIFDDQFSVERPDGSNFTLKIRSTKLEDSAMYFCASSENRTPQPQHFGDGTRLSIL.

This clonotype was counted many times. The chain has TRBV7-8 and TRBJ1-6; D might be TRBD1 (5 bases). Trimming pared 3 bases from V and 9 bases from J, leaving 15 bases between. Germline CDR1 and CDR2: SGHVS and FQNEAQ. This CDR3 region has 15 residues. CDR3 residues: CASSFSAGWTSPLHF. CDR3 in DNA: TGTGCCAGCAGCTTTAGTGCAGGGTGGACTTCACCCCTCCACTTT.

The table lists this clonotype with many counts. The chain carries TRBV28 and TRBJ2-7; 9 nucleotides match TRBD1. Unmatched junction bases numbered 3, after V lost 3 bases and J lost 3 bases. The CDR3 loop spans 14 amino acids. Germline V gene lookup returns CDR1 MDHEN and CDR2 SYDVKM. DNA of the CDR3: TGTGCCAGCAGTTTCCGACAGGGGGTCTACGAGCAGTACTTC. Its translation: CASSFRQGVYEQYF.

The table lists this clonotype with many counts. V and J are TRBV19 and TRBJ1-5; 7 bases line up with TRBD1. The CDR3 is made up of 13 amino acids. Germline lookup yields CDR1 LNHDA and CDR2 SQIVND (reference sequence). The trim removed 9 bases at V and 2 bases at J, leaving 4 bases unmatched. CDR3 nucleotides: TGTGCCAGCAATGGACAGGGCAATCAGCCCCAGCATTTT. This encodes CASNGQGNQPQHF.

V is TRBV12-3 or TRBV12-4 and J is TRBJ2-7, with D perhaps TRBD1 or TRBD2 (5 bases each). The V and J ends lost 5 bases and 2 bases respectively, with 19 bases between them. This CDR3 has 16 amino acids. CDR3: CASSPLGVGGTYEQYF. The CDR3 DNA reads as TGTGCCAGCAGTCCCCTGGGGGTTGGGGGAACCTACGAGCAGTACTTC.

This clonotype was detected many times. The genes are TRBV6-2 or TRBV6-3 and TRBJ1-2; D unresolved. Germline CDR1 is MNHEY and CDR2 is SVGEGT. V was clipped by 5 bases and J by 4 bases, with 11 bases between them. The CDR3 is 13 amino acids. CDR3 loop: CASSLRVAYGYTF. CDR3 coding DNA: TGTGCCAGCAGTCTGAGGGTTGCCTATGGCTACACCTTC.

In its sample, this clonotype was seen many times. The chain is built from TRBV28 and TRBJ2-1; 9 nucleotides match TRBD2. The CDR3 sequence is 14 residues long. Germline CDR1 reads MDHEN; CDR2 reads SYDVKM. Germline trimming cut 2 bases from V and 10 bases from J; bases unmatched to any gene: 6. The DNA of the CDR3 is TGTGCCAGCAGTTTAGCGGGAGGGCCTCGAGAGCAGTTCTTC. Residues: CASSLAGGPREQFF.

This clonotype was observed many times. The CDR3 reads CASSLWTGVYEQYF. CDR3 bases: TGTGCCAGCAGCTTATGGACAGGGGTATACGAGCAGTACTTC. The chain uses TRBV11-2 and TRBJ2-7; 9 positions agree with TRBD1. The CDR3 is 14 amino acids. Trimming took 2 bases from V and 4 from J; bases not matched to a gene: 3. CDR1 is SGHAT and CDR2 is FQNNGV in the germline V gene.

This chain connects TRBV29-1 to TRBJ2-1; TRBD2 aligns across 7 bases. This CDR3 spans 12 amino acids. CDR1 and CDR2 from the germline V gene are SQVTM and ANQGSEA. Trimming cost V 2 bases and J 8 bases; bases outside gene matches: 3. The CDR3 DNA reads TGCAGCGTTGAAATCCGGGAGGATGAGCAGTTCTTC. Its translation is CSVEIREDEQFF.

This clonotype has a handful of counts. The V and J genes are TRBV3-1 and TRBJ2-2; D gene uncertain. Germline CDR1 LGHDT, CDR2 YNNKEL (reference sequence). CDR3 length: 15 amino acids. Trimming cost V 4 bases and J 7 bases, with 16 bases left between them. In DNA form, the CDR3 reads TGTGCCAGCAGCCTGAAGGTGAATGACATCGGGGAGCTGTTTTTT. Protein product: CASSLKVNDIGELFF.

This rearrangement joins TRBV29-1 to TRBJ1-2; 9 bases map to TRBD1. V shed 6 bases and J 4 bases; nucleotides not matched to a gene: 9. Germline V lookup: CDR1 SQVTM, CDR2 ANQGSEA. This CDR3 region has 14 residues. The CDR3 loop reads CSVLTTTGGYGYTF. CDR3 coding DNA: TGCAGCGTCCTCACCACGACAGGGGGCTATGGCTACACCTTC. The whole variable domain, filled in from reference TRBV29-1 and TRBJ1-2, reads SAVISQKPSRDICQRGTSLTIQCQVDSQVTMMFWYRQQPGQSLTLIATANQGSEATYESGFVIDKFPISRPNLTFSTLTVSNMSPEDSSIYLCSVLTTTGGYGYTFGSGTRLTVV.